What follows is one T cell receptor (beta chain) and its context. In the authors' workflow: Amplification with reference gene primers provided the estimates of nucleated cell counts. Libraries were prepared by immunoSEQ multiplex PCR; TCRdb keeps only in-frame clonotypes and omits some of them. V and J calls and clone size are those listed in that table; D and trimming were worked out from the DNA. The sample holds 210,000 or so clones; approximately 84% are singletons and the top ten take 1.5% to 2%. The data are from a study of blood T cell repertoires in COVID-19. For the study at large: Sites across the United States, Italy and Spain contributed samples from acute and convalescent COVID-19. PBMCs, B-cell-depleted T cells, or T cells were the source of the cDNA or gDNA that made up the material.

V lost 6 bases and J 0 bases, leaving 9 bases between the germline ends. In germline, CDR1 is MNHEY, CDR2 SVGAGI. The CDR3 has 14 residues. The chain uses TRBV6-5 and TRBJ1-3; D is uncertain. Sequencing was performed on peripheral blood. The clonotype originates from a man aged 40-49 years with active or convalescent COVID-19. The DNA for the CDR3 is TGTGCCAGCAGAGACCGGGTCTCTGGAAACACCATATATTTT. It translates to CASRDRVSGNTIYF.